These 8 T cell receptor beta chains share one sample of origin, sequenced in a study of identical twins. One entry per CDR3 protein, called by TCRdb with MiXCR from the 5' RACE reads. Here the sample spans about 790,000 distinct CDR3 sequences, 18% being singletons. The same sample was also used in a study of T cells expressing NK-cell markers.

The sequencing sample was made of PBMCs. The receptor set was obtained from a woman younger than 30 in good health.

The sample holds a few counts of this clonotype. The J gene is TRBJ1-1, the V gene TRBV20-1; D not certain. CDR1 and CDR2 (germline): DFQATT, SNEGSKA (reference sequence). The V end lost 3 bases, the J end lost 7 bases, and 18 bases lay between the germline ends. CDR3 size: 14 residues. This CDR3 is CSASRPEGFGEAFF. In DNA, the CDR3 is TGCAGTGCTAGTAGGCCAGAAGGTTTCGGTGAAGCTTTCTTT.

This clonotype was detected only a few times. The J gene is TRBJ2-3, the V gene TRBV12-3 or TRBV12-4; TRBD2 aligns across 7 bases. CDR3 length equals 13 residues. Losses at the gene ends were 3 bases for V and 6 bases for J; bases not matched to a gene: 3. CDR3 sequence reads: CASSFRREDTQYF. CDR3 sequence (DNA): TGTGCCAGCAGTTTTCGGCGGGAGGATACGCAGTATTTT.

The V gene is TRBV24-1, the J gene TRBJ2-2; 11 bases are shared with TRBD2. The CDR3 covers 16 residues. The trim removed 4 bases at V and 4 bases at J, leaving 4 bases unmatched. Germline loops: CDR1 KGHDR, CDR2 SFDVKD. CDR3 coding DNA: TGTGCCACCAGTGAAACTAGCGGGAGTGCCACCGGGGAGCTGTTTTTT. It codes for CATSETSGSATGELFF.

This chain uses TRBV7-2 with TRBJ2-7, with D unclear. V lost 5 bases and J 0 bases, leaving 14 bases between the germline ends. The CDR3 is 15 residues long. Germline V lookup: CDR1 SGHTA, CDR2 FQGNSA. Here the CDR3 DNA reads TGTGCCAGCAGCCCCCAGTGGATGAGCTCCTACGAGCAGTACTTC. Protein product: CASSPQWMSSYEQYF.

The chain recombines TRBV2 with TRBJ2-7; D not resolved. The CDR3 runs to 16 residues. V lost 11 bases to trimming and J lost 0 bases, with 23 bases between them. Germline V gene data show CDR1 as SNHLY and CDR2 as FYNNEI. The CDR3: CAGLDLRFTSSYEQYF. CDR3 coding DNA: TGTGCCGGTTTAGATTTGCGCTTCACCAGCTCCTACGAGCAGTACTTC.

The CDR3 region is CASSRGWDRVGEQYF. In DNA form, the CDR3 reads TGTGCCAGCAGTCGGGGATGGGACAGGGTGGGGGAGCAGTACTTC. The chain carries TRBV27 and TRBJ2-7; 9 nucleotides agree with TRBD1. V trimming: 5 bases; J trimming: 7 bases; junction bases outside the gene matches: 12. The CDR3 extends over 15 amino acids. Germline loops: CDR1 MNHEY, CDR2 SMNVEV (reference sequence).

This clonotype was observed once. V and J are TRBV12-5 and TRBJ2-2; the match to TRBD2 covers 8 bases. The CDR3 totals 17 residues. Germline values: CDR1 LGHNT, CDR2 FRNRAP. J lost 1 base, V lost 5 bases, and 9 bases had no gene match. The CDR3 region is CASGTQAGGQNTGELFF. In DNA form, the CDR3 reads TGTGCTAGTGGTACCCAGGCGGGGGGACAGAACACCGGGGAGCTGTTTTTT.

Of note for this clonotype: At one end, the junction sequence differs from germline, possibly due to a read error. The chain joins TRBV4-2 to TRBJ2-7; no clear D. The V gene's germline CDR1 is LGHNA and CDR2 YNFKEQ. This CDR3 has 14 residues. The CDR3 is CARSPGPSGYEQYF. The CDR3 nucleotides are TGTGCCAGGAGCCCTGGGCCGTCCGGCTACGAGCAGTACTTC.